Below are 10 T cell receptor beta chains sequenced from a single sample in a study of blood T cell repertoires in COVID-19 (dated by TCRdb to about 2020). The library relied on the immunoSEQ multiplex PCR assay. TCRdb's version of the immuneACCESS table is confined to in-frame rearrangements and falls short of the full clone set. An unresolved V gene accounts for under half of the shortfall where checked; the remainder is of unknown origin. The sample includes 96,000 or so clones, with 90% observed a single time. The ten top clones hold less than 2% of the sample. Sequenced input: peripheral blood. All receptors come from a man in his sixties with acute or convalescent COVID-19.

This clone has just one count. This chain links TRBV7-3 with TRBJ1-1; TRBD1 matches 9 bases. V lost 5 bases, J lost 4 bases, and 14 bases stayed unmatched. The CDR3 runs 17 residues. The germline V gene encodes CDR1 SGHTA and CDR2 FQGTGA. The CDR3, as DNA: TGTGCCAGCAGCCCAAACTCTCTCGGGACAGGGAGCACTGAAGCTTTCTTT. Translated: CASSPNSLGTGSTEAFF.

The chain carries TRBV5-1 and TRBJ1-6, with 8 bases that match TRBD1. The J segment lost 10 bases and the V segment lost 7 bases, leaving 7 bases of the junction unmatched. Germline assignment: CDR1 SGHRS and CDR2 YFSETQ. The CDR3 consists of 13 residues. The DNA of the CDR3 is TGCGCCAGCGGTCAACAGGGGGACTCACCCCTCCACTTT. It yields the protein CASGQQGDSPLHF.

The chain is built from TRBV7-3 and TRBJ2-7; TRBD2 agrees at 11 bases. CDR3 length: 15 amino acids. Trimming took 5 bases from V and 2 from J; bases not matched to a gene: 5. From germline, CDR1 is SGHTA and CDR2 FQGTGA. CDR3 bases: TGTGCCAGCAGCGCCCTAGCGGGAGGCCCCTACGAGCAGTACTTC. Translation: CASSALAGGPYEQYF.

This rearrangement joins TRBV7-9 to TRBJ2-7, with 8 bases that match TRBD2. Germline trimming cut 4 bases from V and 5 bases from J; bases unmatched to any gene: 7. The CDR3 sequence is 14 residues long. The V gene's germline CDR1 is SEHNR and CDR2 FQNEAQ (reference sequence). CDR3 sequence: CASSSGLVVHEQYF. The CDR3, as DNA: TGTGCCAGCAGCTCGGGACTAGTCGTACACGAGCAGTACTTC.

This chain joins TRBV19 and TRBJ1-3, with TRBD1 identical over 9 bases. Germline V lookup: CDR1 LNHDA, CDR2 SQIVND (reference sequence). V dropped 6 bases and J dropped 4; count of bases not matched to a gene: 4. CDR3 length equals 14 residues. The CDR3 protein is CASSNRGLGNTIYF. The CDR3 DNA sequence: TGTGCCAGTAGCAACAGGGGGCTCGGAAACACCATATATTTT.

The V call is TRBV18, the J call TRBJ2-1; D not resolved. CDR3 length equals 12 residues. Trimming stripped 4 bases from V and 4 bases from J, with 5 bases between. Per the germline V gene, CDR1 is KGHSH and CDR2 is LQKENI. The CDR3 coding sequence is TGTGCCAGCTCACTGTCATACAATGAGCAGTTCTTC. This sequence encodes CASSLSYNEQFF.

This chain uses TRBV6-2 or TRBV6-3 with TRBJ1-5; a weak D match, TRBD1 (6 bases). The germline gives CDR1 MNHEY, CDR2 SVGEGT. This CDR3 has 16 amino acids. Trimming shortened V by 5 bases and J by 5 bases, and 19 bases separated the two germline ends. Here the CDR3 DNA reads TGTGCCAGCAGTGAGCCCGGGACACTCAATCATCAGCCCCAGCATTTT. Translating gives CASSEPGTLNHQPQHF.

The chain carries TRBV28 and TRBJ1-1; 9 bases are a match to TRBD1. CDR1 MDHEN and CDR2 SYDVKM come from the germline V gene. Germline trimming cut 8 bases from V and 1 base from J; bases unmatched to any gene: 5. The CDR3 has 14 amino acids. The CDR3 spells CASRPTGGNTEAFF. The DNA for the CDR3 is TGTGCCAGCCGACCGACAGGGGGGAACACTGAAGCTTTCTTT.

The V and J genes are TRBV7-9 and TRBJ2-7; possibly TRBD2 for D (5 bases). CDR1 SEHNR and CDR2 FQNEAQ come from the germline V gene (reference sequence). The CDR3 covers 12 residues. The ends were cut back, 1 base at V and 6 bases at J, with 7 bases in the middle. This CDR3 is CASSLDRGEQYF. CDR3 coding DNA: TGTGCCAGCAGCTTAGACCGGGGCGAGCAGTACTTC.

The chain is built from TRBV18 and TRBJ2-3; TRBD2 matches 10 bases. Germline V gene lookup returns CDR1 KGHSH and CDR2 LQKENI. J was trimmed by 5 bases and V by 0 bases; bases with no gene match: 2. The CDR3 contains 15 residues. CDR3 nucleotide sequence: TGTGCCAGCTCACCACCCGCTAGCGGGAGAGATACGCAGTATTTT. This codes for CASSPPASGRDTQYF.